Detailed here is one T cell receptor (beta chain). This sample is part of a study of blood T cell repertoires in COVID-19. The method was immunoSEQ multiplex PCR; TCRdb's version includes in-frame clones alone and lacks a portion of them. The sample lists approximately 150,000 clones; approximately 83% were seen once. The CDR3 consists of 15 residues. Germline CDR1 reads SEHNR; CDR2 reads FQNEAQ (reference sequence). V lost 1 base and J lost 4, with 12 bases in between. Sample: PBMCs or T cells enriched from blood (not recorded which). This clonotype was obtained from a man in his 70s who had been exposed to COVID-19. The chain employs TRBV7-9 and TRBJ2-3, with D possibly being TRBD2 (5 bases). The CDR3 region is CASSLVGIEADTQYF. As DNA, the CDR3 is TGTGCCAGCAGCTTAGTCGGGATAGAGGCAGATACGCAGTATTTT.